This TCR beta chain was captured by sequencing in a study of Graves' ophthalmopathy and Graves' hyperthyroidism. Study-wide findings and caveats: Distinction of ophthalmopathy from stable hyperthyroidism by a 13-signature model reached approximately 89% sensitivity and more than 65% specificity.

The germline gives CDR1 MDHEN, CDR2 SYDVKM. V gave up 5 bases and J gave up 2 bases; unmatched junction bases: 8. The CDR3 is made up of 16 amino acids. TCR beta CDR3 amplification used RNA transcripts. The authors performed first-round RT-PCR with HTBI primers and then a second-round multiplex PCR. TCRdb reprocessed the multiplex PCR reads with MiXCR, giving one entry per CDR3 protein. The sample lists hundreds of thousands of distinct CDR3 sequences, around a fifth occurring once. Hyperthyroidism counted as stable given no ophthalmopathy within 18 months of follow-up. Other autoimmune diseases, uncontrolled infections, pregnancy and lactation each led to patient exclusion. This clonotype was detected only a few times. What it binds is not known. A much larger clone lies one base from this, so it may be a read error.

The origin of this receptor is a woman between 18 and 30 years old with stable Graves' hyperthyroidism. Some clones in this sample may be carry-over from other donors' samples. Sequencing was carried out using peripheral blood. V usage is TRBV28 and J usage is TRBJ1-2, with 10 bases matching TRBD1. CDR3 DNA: TGTGCCAGCAGTAAAACGACAGGGGGCAACAACTATGGCTACACCTTC. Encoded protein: CASSKTTGGNNYGYTF.